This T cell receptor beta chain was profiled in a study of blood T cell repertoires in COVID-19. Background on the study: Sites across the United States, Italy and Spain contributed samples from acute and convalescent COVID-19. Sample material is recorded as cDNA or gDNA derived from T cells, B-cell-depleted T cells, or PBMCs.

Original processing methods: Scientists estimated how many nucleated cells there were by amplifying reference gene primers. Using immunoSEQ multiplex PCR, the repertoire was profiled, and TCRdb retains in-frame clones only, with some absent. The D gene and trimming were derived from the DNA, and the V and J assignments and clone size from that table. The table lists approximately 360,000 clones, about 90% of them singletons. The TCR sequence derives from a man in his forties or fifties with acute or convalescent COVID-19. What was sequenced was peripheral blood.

The CDR3 nucleotides read TGCGCCAGCAGCTTGGAGGGGATCTCGGACACCATATATTTT. It yields the protein CASSLEGISDTIYF. This chain links TRBV5-1 with TRBJ1-3; TRBD1 is a possible D gene (5 bases). Looked up from germline, CDR1 is SGHRS and CDR2 is YFSETQ. V was trimmed by 0 bases and J by 8 bases, leaving 12 bases between them. The CDR3 loop spans 14 amino acids.